This TCR beta chain emerged from a study of T cell clonality in common variable immunodeficiency. Using immunoSEQ multiplex PCR, the repertoire was profiled, and TCRdb retains in-frame clones only, with some absent. Listed for the sample are some 19,000 clones, none seen a single time. The V end was cut by 4 bases, the J end by 3 bases, with 22 bases between. CDR3 size: 17 residues. In germline, CDR1 is KGHSH, CDR2 LQKENI. This clone was found many times. Antigen: not known. Read data end 3 residues before the CDR3 end; the end is taken from the germline J gene. Study-level results: Reportedly, TCR beta sequences from common variable immunodeficiency showed fewer deletions and N-nucleotide insertions. CVID subjects showed higher TCRbeta clonality than healthy controls.

Both groups were predominantly of Caucasian heritage. Source material: peripheral blood mononuclear cells. The sequence derives from a human donor with common variable immunodeficiency. The V and J genes are TRBV18 and TRBJ2-7; the D gene is possibly TRBD1 (6 bases). CDR3 bases read: TGTGCCAGCTCACATGGTGCAGGGGTAGGTATAGGCTACGAG. Translation: CASSHGAGVGIGYE. The full CDR3 reads CASSHGAGVGIGYEQYF. Full variable domain (missing parts from reference TRBV18 and TRBJ2-7): NAGVMQNPRHLVRRRGQEARLRCSPMKGHSHVYWYRQLPEEGLKFMVYLQKENIIDESGMPKERFSAEFPKEGPSILRIQQVVRGDSAAYFCASSHGAGVGIGYEQYFGPGTRLTVT.